A single sample gave rise to the 2 T cell receptor beta chains below, sequenced in a study of cytomegalovirus exposure and HLA in healthy donors. Sequencing used immunoSEQ multiplex PCR; TCRdb keeps in-frame clones, though not all of them. Among 65,000 to 100,000 clones listed, over 85% were seen once. Input material: PBMCs. The receptor set was obtained from a woman in her twenties or thirties in good health and CMV-seronegative.

The genes are TRBV27 and TRBJ2-7; 8 bases are a match to TRBD1. The CDR3 is made up of 15 amino acids. Germline values: CDR1 MNHEY, CDR2 SMNVEV (reference sequence). V shed 5 bases and J 4 bases; nucleotides not matched to a gene: 10. The CDR3 DNA reads as TGTGCCAGCAGTGAGACGGGGACAGGAAATTACGAGCAGTACTTC. Residues: CASSETGTGNYEQYF.

The rearrangement joins TRBV6-5 to TRBJ1-1; D gene unclear. The ends were cut back, 5 bases at V and 6 bases at J, with 16 bases in the middle. The CDR3 runs 14 residues. CDR1 is MNHEY, CDR2 SVGAGI, per germline. CDR3 loop: CASSPRGAPPEAFF. The CDR3 nucleotides are TGTGCCAGCAGTCCCCGAGGAGCACCGCCTGAAGCTTTCTTT.